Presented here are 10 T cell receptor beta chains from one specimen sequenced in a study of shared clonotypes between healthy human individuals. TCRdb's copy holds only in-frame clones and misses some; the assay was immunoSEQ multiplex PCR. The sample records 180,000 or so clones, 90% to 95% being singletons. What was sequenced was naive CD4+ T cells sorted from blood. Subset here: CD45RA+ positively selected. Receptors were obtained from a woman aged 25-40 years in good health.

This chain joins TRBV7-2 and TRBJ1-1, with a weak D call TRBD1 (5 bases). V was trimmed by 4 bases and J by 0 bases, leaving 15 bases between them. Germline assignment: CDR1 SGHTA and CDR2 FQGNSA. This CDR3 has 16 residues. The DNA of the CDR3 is TGTGCCAGCAGCTATCCGGGCTGGGACCTGAACACTGAAGCTTTCTTT. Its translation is CASSYPGWDLNTEAFF.

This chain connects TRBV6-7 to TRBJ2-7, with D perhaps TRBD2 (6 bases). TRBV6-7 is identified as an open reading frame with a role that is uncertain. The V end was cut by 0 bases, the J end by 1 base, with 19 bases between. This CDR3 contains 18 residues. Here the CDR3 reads CASSYSEGGGRRSYEQYF. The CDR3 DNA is TGTGCCAGCAGTTACTCGGAGGGAGGAGGGCGCCGGTCCTACGAGCAGTACTTC.

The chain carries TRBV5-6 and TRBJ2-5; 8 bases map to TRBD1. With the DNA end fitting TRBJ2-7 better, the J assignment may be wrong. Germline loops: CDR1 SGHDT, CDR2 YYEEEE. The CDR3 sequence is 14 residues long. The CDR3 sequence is CASSLIGQGYEQYF. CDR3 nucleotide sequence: TGTGCCAGCAGCTTGATAGGACAGGGTTACGAGCAGTACTTC.

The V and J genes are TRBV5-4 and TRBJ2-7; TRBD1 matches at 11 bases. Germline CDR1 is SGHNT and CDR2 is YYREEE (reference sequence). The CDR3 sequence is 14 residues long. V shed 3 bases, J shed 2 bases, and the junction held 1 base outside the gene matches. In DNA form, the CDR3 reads TGTGCCAGCAGCTGGGGACAGGGGGCCTACGAGCAGTACTTC. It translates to CASSWGQGAYEQYF.

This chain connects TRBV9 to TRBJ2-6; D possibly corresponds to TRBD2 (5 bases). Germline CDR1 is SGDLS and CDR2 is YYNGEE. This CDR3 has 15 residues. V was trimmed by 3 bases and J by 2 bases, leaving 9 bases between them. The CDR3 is CASSARVTGANVLTF. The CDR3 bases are TGTGCCAGCAGCGCGCGGGTAACTGGGGCCAACGTCCTGACTTTC. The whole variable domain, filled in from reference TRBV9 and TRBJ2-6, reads DSGVTQTPKHLITATGQRVTLRCSPRSGDLSVYWYQQSLDQGLQFLIQYYNGEERAKGNILERFSAQQFPDLHSELNLSSLELGDSALYFCASSARVTGANVLTFGAGSRLTVL.

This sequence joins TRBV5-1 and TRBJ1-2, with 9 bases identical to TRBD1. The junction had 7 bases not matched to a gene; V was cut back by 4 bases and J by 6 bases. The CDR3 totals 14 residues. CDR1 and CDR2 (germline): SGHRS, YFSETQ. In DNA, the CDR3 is TGCGCCAGCAGCCCGGGACAGGGCAGGGATGGCTACACCTTC. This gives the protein CASSPGQGRDGYTF.

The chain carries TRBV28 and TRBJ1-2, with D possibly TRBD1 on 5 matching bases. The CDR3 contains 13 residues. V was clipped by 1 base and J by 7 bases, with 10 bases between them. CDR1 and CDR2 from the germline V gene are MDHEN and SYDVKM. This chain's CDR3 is CASSLSGFVGYTF. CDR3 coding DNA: TGTGCCAGCAGTTTATCAGGGTTTGTTGGCTACACCTTC.

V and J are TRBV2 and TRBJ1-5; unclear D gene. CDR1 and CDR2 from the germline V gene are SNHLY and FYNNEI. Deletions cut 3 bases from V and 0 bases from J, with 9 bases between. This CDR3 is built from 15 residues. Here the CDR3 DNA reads TGTGCCAGCAGTGATCGGCGGGATAGCAATCAGCCCCAGCATTTT. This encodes CASSDRRDSNQPQHF.

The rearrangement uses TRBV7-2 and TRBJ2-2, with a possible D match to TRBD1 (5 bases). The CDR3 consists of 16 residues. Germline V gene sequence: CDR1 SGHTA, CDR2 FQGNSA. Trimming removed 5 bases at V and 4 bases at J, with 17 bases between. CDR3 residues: CASSVTGDRGTGELFF. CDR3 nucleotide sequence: TGTGCCAGCAGCGTAACAGGTGACCGTGGCACCGGGGAGCTGTTTTTT.

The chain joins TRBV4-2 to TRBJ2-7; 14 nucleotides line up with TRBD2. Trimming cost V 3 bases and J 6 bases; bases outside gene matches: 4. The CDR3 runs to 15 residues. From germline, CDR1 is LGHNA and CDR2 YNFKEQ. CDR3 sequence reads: CASSQTSGRAAEQYF. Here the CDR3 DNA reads TGTGCCAGCAGCCAGACTAGCGGGAGGGCCGCCGAGCAGTACTTC.